One and the same sample provided the 15 T cell receptor beta chains below, sequenced in a study of T cell changes during pregnancy in multiple sclerosis. Data came from immunoSEQ multiplex PCR; TCRdb stores just in-frame clones and leaves some out. Seen here are some 48,000 clones, 85% to 95% observed once, and the top ten hold about 0.6%. The starting material was CD4+ T cells from peripheral blood mononuclear cells, obtained after pregnancy. The source is a female donor in good health, enrolled as a control in a pregnancy study.

The rearrangement links TRBV21-1 to TRBJ1-5. TRBV21-1 counts as a pseudogene. CDR3 length: 13 amino acids. The CDR3: CASSYHPDQPQHF. In DNA, the CDR3 is TGTGCCAGCAGCTACCACCCGGATCAGCCCCAGCATTTT.

The V and J genes are TRBV5-1 and TRBJ2-5, with 7 bases matching TRBD1. Germline CDR1 reads SGHRS; CDR2 reads YFSETQ. The CDR3 runs 14 residues. The J segment lost 3 bases and the V segment lost 1 base, leaving 3 bases of the junction unmatched. The CDR3 nucleotides are TGCGCCAGCAGCTTGAAGGGGGCAGAAGAGACCCAGTACTTC. Protein sequence: CASSLKGAEETQYF.

The chain joins TRBV9 to TRBJ1-2; TRBD1 might be the D (5 bases). The CDR3 extends over 15 amino acids. V lost 0 bases, J lost 6 bases, and 15 bases lay in between. Germline lookup yields CDR1 SGDLS and CDR2 YYNGEE. In nucleotides, the CDR3 is TGTGCCAGCAGCGTAGGAGGTTGGGGGGGTAATGGCTACACCTTC. This translates into CASSVGGWGGNGYTF.

V and J are TRBV19 and TRBJ1-4; 9 bases map to TRBD1. V trimming: 3 bases; J trimming: 5 bases; junction bases outside the gene matches: 4. Germline V gives CDR1 LNHDA, CDR2 SQIVND (reference sequence). The CDR3 covers 15 residues. CDR3 sequence reads: CASSMGTGWNEKLFF. In nucleotides, the CDR3 is TGTGCCAGTAGTATGGGGACAGGGTGGAATGAAAAACTGTTTTTT.

J is TRBJ1-4 and V is TRBV7-2; TRBD1 agrees at 7 bases. Losses at the gene ends were 1 base for V and 7 bases for J; bases not matched to a gene: 6. Germline CDR1 SGHTA, CDR2 FQGNSA. The CDR3 sequence is 15 residues long. The CDR3 region is CASSLDWQGGEKLFF. Here the CDR3 DNA reads TGTGCCAGCAGCTTAGATTGGCAGGGGGGTGAAAAACTGTTTTTT. The whole variable domain, filled in from reference TRBV7-2 and TRBJ1-4, reads GAGVSQSPSNKVTEKGKDVELRCDPISGHTALYWYRQSLGQGLEFLIYFQGNSAPDKSGLPSDRFSAERTGGSVSTLTIQRTQQEDSAVYLCASSLDWQGGEKLFFGSGTQLSVL.

V is TRBV28 and J is TRBJ2-6; D call uncertain. The germline gives CDR1 MDHEN, CDR2 SYDVKM. Trimming pared 8 bases from V and 2 bases from J, leaving 10 bases between. This CDR3 has 14 amino acids. The CDR3 sequence: CASRRPPGANVLTF. CDR3 DNA: TGTGCCAGCCGGAGACCCCCTGGGGCCAACGTCCTGACTTTC.

The V call is TRBV6-5, the J call TRBJ2-7; 9 nucleotides agree with TRBD2. The CDR3 length is 14 residues. Looked up from germline, CDR1 is MNHEY and CDR2 is SVGAGI. Unmatched junction bases numbered 5, after V lost 5 bases and J lost 3 bases. The CDR3: CASSASGNYYEQYF. CDR3 sequence (DNA): TGTGCCAGCAGTGCTAGCGGGAACTACTACGAGCAGTACTTC.

The chain carries TRBV29-1 and TRBJ1-1; no clear D gene. There are 11 residues in the CDR3. Germline assignment: CDR1 SQVTM and CDR2 ANQGSEA. V was pared by 5 bases and J by 11 bases, with 15 bases between. This CDR3 is CSVRPAGAAFF. The CDR3 region has the DNA TGCAGCGTTCGTCCTGCAGGCGCGGCTTTCTTT.

The genes are TRBV19 and TRBJ1-1, with TRBD1 matching 7 bases. Unmatched junction bases numbered 12, after V lost 5 bases and J lost 0 bases. Looked up from germline, CDR1 is LNHDA and CDR2 is SQIVND (reference sequence). CDR3 size: 17 residues. The CDR3 loop reads CASSPPTGRSLNTEAFF. DNA for the CDR3: TGTGCCAGTAGTCCGCCGACAGGGCGGTCCTTGAACACTGAAGCTTTCTTT.

This clone turned up a few times. In the same sample, other DNA sequences code for this CDR3. The J gene is TRBJ1-1, the V gene TRBV2, with D possibly matching TRBD1 (6 bases). Germline V lookup: CDR1 SNHLY, CDR2 FYNNEI. The germline V and J ends were trimmed by 3 bases and 1 base, with 9 bases remaining between them. CDR3 length equals 14 residues. The chain's CDR3 is CASSEGGQNTEAFF. The DNA for the CDR3 is TGTGCCAGCAGTGAGGGGGGGCAGAACACTGAAGCTTTCTTT.

CDR3 in DNA: TGTGCCAGTAGTATAGATCCGTGGGGACTAGCGGCGGGGGAGCTGTTTTTT. Translated: CASSIDPWGLAAGELFF. This chain uses TRBV19 with TRBJ2-2; 11 nucleotides line up with TRBD2. The germline gives CDR1 LNHDA, CDR2 SQIVND (reference sequence). V lost 0 bases, J lost 8 bases, and 8 bases stayed unmatched. The CDR3 totals 17 residues.

V is TRBV2 and J is TRBJ1-5, with 9 nucleotides matching TRBD1. This CDR3 is 15 amino acids long. V gave up 6 bases and J gave up 5 bases; unmatched junction bases: 8. Germline values: CDR1 SNHLY, CDR2 FYNNEI. In DNA, the CDR3 is TGTGCCAGCAGAAGGGACAGGGTAGTTGATCAGCCCCAGCATTTT. Amino acids: CASRRDRVVDQPQHF.

The chain uses TRBV27 and TRBJ1-1; 9 positions agree with TRBD1. CDR3 length: 15 amino acids. Germline V gene sequence: CDR1 MNHEY, CDR2 SMNVEV (reference sequence). The junction had 6 bases not matched to a gene; V was cut back by 4 bases and J by 3 bases. In DNA, the CDR3 is TGTGCCAGCAGTTCCCCCGGACAGGGGCACACTGAAGCTTTCTTT. This codes for CASSSPGQGHTEAFF.

The chain uses TRBV6-6 and TRBJ1-3, with D hard to call. V lost 0 bases and J lost 5, with 14 bases in between. The CDR3 covers 16 residues. Germline lookup yields CDR1 MNHNY and CDR2 SVGAGI (reference sequence). In DNA form, the CDR3 reads TGTGCCAGCAGTTACTCGTCTTCTAGTGTACGAAACACCATATATTTT. Translated, it gives CASSYSSSSVRNTIYF.

The genes are TRBV28 and TRBJ2-1; tentatively, D is TRBD1 (6 bases). Germline V gives CDR1 MDHEN, CDR2 SYDVKM. This CDR3 is built from 14 residues. Trimming removed 5 bases at V and 6 bases at J, with 14 bases between. The CDR3 DNA reads TGTGCCAGCAGTCTATACAGGGCCACCAATGAGCAGTTCTTC. It codes for CASSLYRATNEQFF.